The 29 T cell receptor beta chains in this list originate from one sample, sequenced in a study of blood T cells in healthy people across ages (dated by TCRdb to the mid-2010s). Libraries were prepared through 5' RACE. Sequencing took place on an Illumina HiSeq 2500. A second PCR of about 7 to 12 cycles was performed with a sample-barcoded 5' primer and a J-beta primer mix. TCRdb reprocessing: public reads trimmed at Q25 with fastp, clones called with MiXCR, in-frame beta chains kept. CDR3 protein sequences are deduplicated, and each keeps its most common genes and DNA. In all, the sample holds about 2 million distinct CDR3 sequences, and less than 50% of those were seen once. The top ten constitute 2.1% of the sample. Material: blood. Receptors originate from a woman aged 40 to 50 in good health.

V gene TRBV7-2 combines with J gene TRBJ1-2; 7 bases map to TRBD1. This CDR3 comprises 14 residues. The V gene end was trimmed by 5 bases and the J gene end by 10 bases; junction bases not matched to a gene: 13. Per germline, CDR1 SGHTA and CDR2 FQGNSA. The CDR3 sequence: CASSLDRAVSAYTF. The CDR3 nucleotides read TGTGCCAGCAGCCTCGACAGGGCTGTAAGCGCCTACACCTTC. The complete variable domain, with remaining parts taken from reference TRBV7-2 and TRBJ1-2, reads GAGVSQSPSNKVTEKGKDVELRCDPISGHTALYWYRQSLGQGLEFLIYFQGNSAPDKSGLPSDRFSAERTGGSVSTLTIQRTQQEDSAVYLCASSLDRAVSAYTFGSGTRLTVV.

The gene calls are TRBV15 and TRBJ1-5; a weak D match, TRBD1 (5 bases). V gave up 1 base and J gave up 2 bases, with 6 bases separating them. The CDR3 length is 14 residues. CDR1 is LNHNV, CDR2 YYDKDF, per germline (reference sequence). The CDR3 region is CATSRGGGNQPQHF. CDR3 in DNA: TGTGCCACCAGCAGAGGAGGGGGCAATCAGCCCCAGCATTTT.

The sample holds a few counts of this clonotype. The V gene is TRBV5-1, the J gene TRBJ2-7; possibly TRBD2 for D (5 bases). Germline CDR1 reads SGHRS; CDR2 reads YFSETQ. The CDR3 runs to 13 residues. V was pared by 1 base and J by 3 bases, with 8 bases between. CDR3 in DNA: TGCGCCAGCAGCTTGATCCGGGACTACGAGCAGTACTTC. It specifies CASSLIRDYEQYF.

V and J are TRBV28 and TRBJ2-1, with a tentative D call TRBD1 (7 bases). Germline V gene sequence: CDR1 MDHEN, CDR2 SYDVKM. Trimming pared 10 bases from V and 9 bases from J, leaving 19 bases between. This CDR3 has 13 residues. CDR3 region: CATREGGRGEQFF. The CDR3 nucleotides read TGTGCCACGCGGGAAGGGGGCCGCGGTGAGCAGTTCTTC.

The V gene is TRBV7-9, the J gene TRBJ2-1; TRBD1 agrees at 7 bases. V lost 5 bases to trimming and J lost 5 bases; unmatched junction nucleotides: 12. CDR1 and CDR2 (germline): SEHNR, FQNEAQ (reference sequence). There are 16 residues in the CDR3. CDR3 residues: CASSPDSGDRDNEQFF. CDR3 DNA: TGTGCCAGCAGCCCGGACAGCGGCGACAGGGACAATGAGCAGTTCTTC.

This chain uses TRBV14 with TRBJ2-1, with D tentatively TRBD1 (5 bases). Germline CDR1 is SGHDN and CDR2 is FVKESK. Trimming took off 1 base at V and 8 bases at J, with 18 bases between the two ends. This CDR3 spans 16 amino acids. In DNA, the CDR3 is TGTGCCAGCAGCCAAGTCTCAGGGTCGTACGTCGATGAGCAGTTCTTC. This sequence encodes CASSQVSGSYVDEQFF.

This chain connects TRBV6-2 or TRBV6-3 to TRBJ2-1; 7 bases fit TRBD2. V lost 5 bases and J lost 4; bases outside the gene matches: 8. CDR3 size: 15 residues. The V gene's germline CDR1 is MNHEY and CDR2 SVGEGT. CDR3 protein: CASSAGWGGYNEQFF. In DNA form, the CDR3 reads TGTGCCAGCAGTGCCGGGTGGGGGGGTTACAATGAGCAGTTCTTC.

The chain couples TRBV20-1 to TRBJ1-2, with D possibly TRBD1 on 5 matching bases. CDR3 size: 14 residues. Germline CDR1 reads DFQATT; CDR2 reads SNEGSKA (reference sequence). V lost 0 bases, J lost 8 bases, and 16 bases lay in between. The CDR3 loop reads CSAREPGTGKGYTF. The CDR3 bases are TGCAGTGCTAGAGAGCCGGGGACGGGAAAAGGCTACACCTTC.

This clonotype was seen a handful of times. The CDR3 DNA reads TGTGCCAGCAGCCAAGAGTTAGCGGGGGCCGGGGAGACCCAGTACTTC. Translation gives CASSQELAGAGETQYF. This sequence joins TRBV4-2 and TRBJ2-5; 9 bases line up with TRBD2. This CDR3 is built from 16 residues. Germline values: CDR1 LGHNA, CDR2 YNFKEQ. After removal of 0 bases from V and 5 bases from J, the junction contained 7 bases not matched to a gene.

The gene calls are TRBV5-1 and TRBJ2-7; 9 bases line up with TRBD1. This CDR3 contains 16 residues. Germline loops: CDR1 SGHRS, CDR2 YFSETQ. The junction had 10 bases not matched to a gene; V was cut back by 0 bases and J by 6 bases. The CDR3 bases are TGCGCCAGCAGCTTGGCTGCTGGACAGGGGTTCAGCGAGCAGTACTTC. The encoded protein is CASSLAAGQGFSEQYF.

The chain uses TRBV29-1 and TRBJ2-7, with D possibly TRBD2 on 6 matching bases. This CDR3 contains 15 residues. The V end lost 6 bases, the J end lost 0 bases, and 18 bases lay between the germline ends. Germline V gene sequence: CDR1 SQVTM, CDR2 ANQGSEA. The CDR3 DNA is TGCAGCGTGGCCGGAGGGACGGTGAACTCCTACGAGCAGTACTTC. Amino acids: CSVAGGTVNSYEQYF.

The chain recombines TRBV7-9 with TRBJ2-5; no reliable D call. The end of the DNA fits TRBJ2-7 better, so the J call may be wrong. This CDR3 spans 13 amino acids. Germline V gene sequence: CDR1 SEHNR, CDR2 FQNEAQ (reference sequence). CDR3 nucleotides: TGTGCCAGCAGCGCCCTTTGTCTGGGCGAGCAGTACTTC. Translating gives CASSALCLGEQYF.

The V call is TRBV20-1, the J call TRBJ2-7; 7 bases are a match to TRBD1. Germline CDR1 is DFQATT and CDR2 is SNEGSKA (reference sequence). J lost 2 bases, V lost 1 base, and 5 bases had no gene match. This CDR3 has 14 amino acids. The CDR3 region has the DNA TGCAGTGCTAGAGTGAGGACAGGCCCCTACGAGCAGTACTTC. It encodes CSARVRTGPYEQYF.

This clonotype was counted between two and nine times. An end of the junction differs from the germline gene, which may be a read error. V is TRBV5-1 and J is TRBJ1-4; D is uncertain. Per germline, CDR1 SGHRS and CDR2 YFSETQ. The CDR3 length is 14 residues. The CDR3 region is CASSLSGLNEKLFF. Written as DNA, the CDR3 is TGTGCCAGCAGCTTGTCAGGTCTTAATGAAAAACTGTTTTTT.

This chain joins TRBV20-1 and TRBJ2-3; D perhaps matches TRBD1 (5 bases). The V end lost 2 bases, the J end lost 6 bases, and 18 bases lay between the germline ends. There are 15 residues in the CDR3. CDR1 is DFQATT and CDR2 is SNEGSKA in the germline V gene (reference sequence). In nucleotides, the CDR3 is TGCAGTGCTAGAAAGCCTAGAGGACCAGGGGATACGCAGTATTTT. Its protein is CSARKPRGPGDTQYF.

The rearrangement uses TRBV6-5 and TRBJ2-7; D is perhaps TRBD1 or TRBD2 (5 bases each). The end of the DNA is better explained by TRBJ2-5, so the J call may be wrong. This CDR3 spans 15 amino acids. CDR1 and CDR2 (germline): MNHEY, SVGAGI. The CDR3 DNA reads as TGTGCCAGCAGAGAGGGACCTCAGCCCCAAGAGACCCAGTACTTC. It yields the protein CASREGPQPQETQYF.

The CDR3 DNA reads TGCAGCGTTGAAGATATGGCTAACTATGGCTACACCTTC. It codes for CSVEDMANYGYTF. The V and J genes are TRBV29-1 and TRBJ1-2; D call uncertain. This CDR3 is built from 13 residues. Trimming cost V 0 bases and J 0 bases, with 5 bases left between them. Germline CDR1 and CDR2: SQVTM and ANQGSEA.

This sequence joins TRBV9 and TRBJ2-4; TRBD2 matches 7 bases. Germline lookup yields CDR1 SGDLS and CDR2 YYNGEE. V dropped 0 bases and J dropped 6; count of bases not matched to a gene: 3. The CDR3 length is 14 residues. The CDR3 sequence is CASSVGAGVNIQYF. CDR3 nucleotides: TGTGCCAGCAGCGTAGGGGCGGGGGTAAACATTCAGTACTTC.

The chain employs TRBV5-8 and TRBJ2-1; weak D call: TRBD2 (5 bases). Per the germline V gene, CDR1 is SGHTS and CDR2 is YDEGEE. CDR3 length equals 16 residues. With 0 bases removed from V and 4 bases from J, the gap between germline ends came to 14 bases. The CDR3 is CASSLAVGGPYNEQFF. In DNA, the CDR3 is TGTGCCAGCAGCTTGGCCGTAGGCGGGCCTTACAATGAGCAGTTCTTC.

The J gene is TRBJ2-4, the V gene TRBV28, with 9 nucleotides matching TRBD1. Looked up from germline, CDR1 is MDHEN and CDR2 is SYDVKM. With 6 bases clipped from V and 6 bases from J, the junction kept 9 bases outside the gene matches. This CDR3 is built from 15 residues. The CDR3 here is CASRVRQGVTNIQYF. The DNA of the CDR3 is TGTGCCAGCAGGGTCAGACAGGGGGTTACAAACATTCAGTACTTC.

This clonotype was observed a few times. The chain employs TRBV20-1 and TRBJ2-7; perhaps TRBD2 as D (5 bases). V lost 6 bases and J 3 bases, leaving 18 bases between the germline ends. The CDR3 contains 14 residues. Germline CDR1 DFQATT, CDR2 SNEGSKA (reference sequence). The CDR3 coding sequence is TGCAGTGCCTGGGCGGGCCCCGGGAACTACGAGCAGTACTTC. Its translation: CSAWAGPGNYEQYF.

This clonotype was seen more than once but under ten times. This chain links TRBV7-2 with TRBJ1-2, with D tentatively TRBD1 (5 bases). The ends were cut back, 6 bases at V and 8 bases at J, with 22 bases in the middle. Germline V gene lookup returns CDR1 SGHTA and CDR2 FQGNSA. The CDR3 has 15 residues. In nucleotides, the CDR3 is TGTGCCAGCAGAACCTCAGTCGGGGGGTCTAACGGCTACACCTTC. Translated: CASRTSVGGSNGYTF. The variable domain in full, with the rest retrieved from reference TRBV7-2 and TRBJ1-2, is GAGVSQSPSNKVTEKGKDVELRCDPISGHTALYWYRQSLGQGLEFLIYFQGNSAPDKSGLPSDRFSAERTGGSVSTLTIQRTQQEDSAVYLCASRTSVGGSNGYTFGSGTRLTVV.

The chain's CDR3 is CATSRGTGAYNEQFF. DNA for the CDR3: TGTGCCACCAGCAGAGGTACGGGTGCCTACAATGAGCAGTTCTTC. The chain recombines TRBV15 with TRBJ2-1; D gene uncertain. This CDR3 is 15 amino acids long. V was shortened by 1 base and J by 2 bases, with 9 bases between the two germline ends. Germline CDR1 is LNHNV and CDR2 is YYDKDF (reference sequence).

The chain recombines TRBV9 with TRBJ2-1; 8 bases line up with TRBD1. Trimming took 6 bases from V and 6 from J; bases not matched to a gene: 5. This CDR3 spans 13 amino acids. Germline CDR1 and CDR2: SGDLS and YYNGEE. The CDR3 is CASNIQGGNEQFF. CDR3 DNA: TGTGCCAGCAACATACAGGGGGGCAATGAGCAGTTCTTC.

This chain connects TRBV7-3 to TRBJ2-5; D is possibly TRBD1 (5 bases). CDR3 length: 16 residues. With 1 base removed from V and 1 base from J, the gap between germline ends came to 13 bases. The germline V gene has CDR1 SGHTA and CDR2 FQGTGA. The CDR3: CASSLRQPNPQETQYF. The CDR3 DNA reads as TGTGCCAGCAGCTTAAGACAGCCGAACCCCCAAGAGACCCAGTACTTC.

This clonotype has more than one count but fewer than ten. The chain links TRBV12-3 or TRBV12-4 to TRBJ2-1, with 9 nucleotides matching TRBD2. This CDR3 comprises 14 residues. The J segment lost 5 bases and the V segment lost 5 bases, leaving 4 bases of the junction unmatched. The CDR3 sequence is CASSAGTSHNEQFF. The CDR3 DNA follows: TGTGCCAGCAGTGCCGGGACTAGCCACAATGAGCAGTTCTTC.

The chain joins TRBV20-1 to TRBJ2-5, with D possibly being TRBD1 (6 bases). The last part of the DNA fits TRBJ2-7 better; the J call may be wrong. The CDR3 is 13 residues long. Germline V gene sequence: CDR1 DFQATT, CDR2 SNEGSKA (reference sequence). This CDR3 reads CSASWTAASEQYF. DNA for the CDR3: TGCAGTGCTAGCTGGACAGCCGCTTCCGAGCAGTACTTC.

This chain links TRBV5-1 with TRBJ2-3; no definite D call. CDR3 length equals 14 residues. Per germline, CDR1 SGHRS and CDR2 YFSETQ. Trimming removed 3 bases from V and 4 bases from J, with 12 bases in between. CDR3: CASSSIRSADTQYF. The CDR3 DNA reads TGCGCCAGCAGCTCAATTCGTAGTGCAGATACGCAGTATTTT.

This clonotype was seen a single time. V usage is TRBV7-9 and J usage is TRBJ2-1, with D unresolved. Trimming stripped 8 bases from V and 5 bases from J, with 16 bases between. Germline V gene lookup returns CDR1 SEHNR and CDR2 FQNEAQ (reference sequence). This CDR3 spans 14 amino acids. The DNA of the CDR3 is TGTGCCAGCCTGTCGTGGGTGTCAAACAATGAGCAGTTCTTC. This encodes CASLSWVSNNEQFF.